This T cell receptor (beta chain) was sequenced in a study of blood T cell repertoires in COVID-19. Study background: Acute-phase and convalescent COVID-19 samples originated in the United States, Italy and Spain. T cells, B-cell-depleted T cells, or PBMCs provided the cDNA or gDNA that served as material.

The germline V gene encodes CDR1 SGHRS and CDR2 YFSETQ. This CDR3 has 13 residues. Between the trimmed V and J ends, which lost 3 bases and 6 bases, there was a span of 10 bases. How the authors handled the data: Amplified reference gene primers provided the basis for estimating nucleated cell counts. Here immunoSEQ multiplex PCR was the method, and the copy in TCRdb shows in-frame clones only, minus some. V and J calls and clone size are those listed in that table; D and trimming were worked out from the DNA. Of roughly 90,000 clones in the sample, around 85% were seen once. The source is a woman of 80 years or more with active or convalescent COVID-19. This chain links TRBV5-1 with TRBJ2-1, with D hard to call. The specimen was peripheral blood. CDR3 in amino acids: CASSSPSVNEQFF. The CDR3 region has the DNA TGCGCCAGCAGCTCCCCGTCGGTCAATGAGCAGTTCTTC.